This T cell receptor (beta chain) appears in the sequencing data of a study of blood T cell repertoires in COVID-19. Study-level information: COVID-19 samples collected from the United States, Italy and Spain covered acute and convalescent phases. Nucleic acid was either cDNA or gDNA, and it came from T cells, B-cell-depleted T cells, or PBMCs.

Original handling: Reference gene primer amplification gave nucleated cell count estimates. Data came from immunoSEQ multiplex PCR; TCRdb stores just in-frame clones and leaves some out. That table supplies the V and J calls and clone size; D and trimming were determined from the DNA. The table shows approximately 320,000 clones, with roughly 85% occurring only once. The germline V gene encodes CDR1 KGHSH and CDR2 LQKENI. Trimming left V 4 bases short and J 2 bases short, with 12 bases between. The CDR3 totals 14 residues. Sequenced material: peripheral blood. The TCR originated in a human donor in a cohort sampled during active COVID-19. The rearrangement links TRBV18 to TRBJ2-7; D may be TRBD2 (6 bases). CDR3 DNA sequence: TGTGCCAGCTCACGGACCGGGAGACCCTACGAGCAGTACTTC. Translating it yields CASSRTGRPYEQYF.